This record covers a single TCR beta chain. TCRdb's copy holds only in-frame clones and misses some; the assay was immunoSEQ multiplex PCR. The sample holds roughly 220,000 clones, around 88% seen once. The record originates from a study of blood T cell repertoires in COVID-19. Germline loops: CDR1 SEHNR, CDR2 FQNEAQ (reference sequence). The CDR3 sequence is 15 residues long. Deletions cut 4 bases from V and 1 base from J, with 13 bases between. In terms of age and location, participants ranged from about 18 to 100 years and lived in about 25 US areas. Sequences were obtained from PBMCs or T cells enriched from blood (not recorded which). This chain connects TRBV7-9 to TRBJ1-1, with unresolved D. This clonotype was obtained from a woman between 45 and 60 years old with acute COVID-19. The CDR3 is CASSSAFNRNTEAFF. CDR3 coding DNA: TGTGCCAGCAGCTCCGCCTTCAACAGGAACACTGAAGCTTTCTTT. Full variable domain (rest looked up from reference TRBV7-9 and TRBJ1-1): DTGVSQNPRHKITKRGQNVTFRCDPISEHNRLYWYRQTLGQGPEFLTYFQNEAQLEKSRLLSDRFSAERPKGSFSTLEIQRTEQGDSAMYLCASSSAFNRNTEAFFGQGTRLTVV.